This TCR beta chain was observed in a study of cytomegalovirus exposure and HLA in healthy donors. Study details: Genotyping of more than 300 donors showed that around 81% belonged to the Caucasian-associated ancestry cluster. Study-level results: The authors enumerated 150 to 200 TCR beta chains as linked to cytomegalovirus. Sequencing depth roughly uniform across donors was assumed in presence/absence analyses. Trimming of TCR beta V- and J-genes showed a link, identified in a later analysis, to a missense DCLRE1C variant.

Amplification used 60 Vbeta primers and 13 Jbeta primers. The protocol was immunoSEQ multiplex PCR, while the TCRdb copy is restricted to in-frame clones and leaves out a portion. The sample contains some 140,000 clones, about 84% of which appear only once. Comments on this clone: Its antigen is still unknown.

Sequenced input: PBMCs. The origin of this receptor is a woman between 40 and 50 years old in good health and CMV-seropositive.

The CDR3 loop is CASSLGAGTSGGEGYF. The CDR3 bases are TGTGCCAGCAGCTTAGGAGCGGGGACTAGCGGAGGAGAGGGGTATTTT. The rearrangement uses TRBV7-9 and TRBJ2-3; 11 nucleotides match TRBD2. The CDR3 spans 16 residues. Looked up from germline, CDR1 is SEHNR and CDR2 is FQNEAQ (reference sequence). V lost 1 base to trimming and J lost 14 bases; unmatched junction nucleotides: 14. Looking up the rest from reference TRBV7-9 and TRBJ2-3 gives the full variable domain: DTGVSQNPRHKITKRGQNVTFRCDPISEHNRLYWYRQTLGQGPEFLTYFQNEAQLEKSRLLSDRFSAERPKGSFSTLEIQRTEQGDSAMYLCASSLGAGTSGGEGYFGPGTRLTVL.